This T cell receptor (beta chain) was recovered during a study of shared clonotypes between healthy human individuals. CDR3 length: 19 residues. Germline V gene data show CDR1 as SGHAT and CDR2 as FQDESV (reference sequence). V shed 4 bases and J shed 4 bases, with 28 bases lying between them. The naive CD8 population came from CD45RO-negative cells selected for CCR7, without terminally differentiated effector memory CD45RA+ cells. Profiled with immunoSEQ multiplex PCR; TCRdb holds only in-frame clones, not every one. The sample comprises 2 million to 2.5 million clones, just under 95% of which are singletons, and about 1.1% rests with the top ten.

The TCR was taken from a man aged 18 to 29 in good health. Sequenced: naive CD8+ T cells sorted from blood. V and J are TRBV11-1 and TRBJ2-5, with D tentatively TRBD1 (7 bases). CDR3 residues: CASSSFEVAGGLLGETQYF. CDR3 DNA sequence: TGTGCCAGCAGCTCATTCGAAGTGGCAGGGGGACTTCTCGGAGAGACCCAGTACTTC.